This TCR beta chain was found in a study of shared clonotypes between healthy human individuals. Produced via immunoSEQ multiplex PCR; TCRdb's table is partial and in-frame only. The sample holds hundreds of thousands of clones, around 96% seen once. Study results and limitations: Sampling included only blood; tissue repertoires likely differ. Naive subsets usually exceeded memory subsets in estimated richness.

Naive-designated CD8 cells lacked CD45RO, were positively enriched for CCR7, and omitted terminally differentiated effector memory CD45RA+ cells. Note on this clone: Antigen: not known.

The receptor's source is a man aged 25 to 45 in good health. The source material was naive CD8+ T cells sorted from blood.

The CDR3 loop reads CASSHDTGLPNGYTF. DNA of the CDR3: TGTGCCAGCAGTCATGATACAGGGCTTCCTAATGGCTACACCTTC. The V and J genes are TRBV7-9 and TRBJ1-2; perhaps TRBD1 as D (6 bases). CDR1 is SEHNR, CDR2 FQNEAQ, per germline (reference sequence). This CDR3 contains 15 residues. Trimming cost V 6 bases and J 6 bases, with 20 bases left between them.